Listed here are 16 T cell receptor beta chains from one sample, sequenced in a study of metastatic and nonmetastatic thyroid tumors. With MiXCR, TCRdb reprocessed the PCR reads. Among about 36,000 clones listed, under 25% were seen once. Ahead of thyroid surgery, no patient had received treatment of any kind. Sequencing was carried out using blood. The receptor set was obtained from a female donor with papillary thyroid cancer or a benign thyroid nodule (not recorded which). Some clones in this sample may be carry-over from other donors' samples.

This clone turned up a few times. The gene calls are TRBV6-2 or TRBV6-3 and TRBJ2-2; maybe TRBD1 (5 bases). The V and J ends lost 2 bases and 6 bases respectively, with 19 bases between them. Germline values: CDR1 MNHEY, CDR2 SVGEGT. The CDR3 runs to 17 residues. The CDR3 DNA sequence: TGTGCCAGCAGTTACATGTGGTACACCAGGGTCCCCGGGGAGCTGTTTTTT. Its translation: CASSYMWYTRVPGELFF.

This clone has a handful of counts. The CDR3 DNA reads as TGTGCCAGTAGTATTTTCACTTCTGGGGCCAACGTCCTGACTTTC. Its translation: CASSIFTSGANVLTF. The chain is built from TRBV19 and TRBJ2-6; D gene ambiguous. The CDR3 runs to 15 residues. Per germline, CDR1 LNHDA and CDR2 SQIVND (reference sequence). The V and J ends lost 3 bases and 1 base respectively, with 7 bases between them.

This clone was recorded at least ten times. This chain links TRBV7-9 with TRBJ1-1, with D possibly being TRBD1 (6 bases). Trimming left V 1 base short and J 8 bases short, with 8 bases between. The CDR3 is made up of 12 amino acids. CDR1 is SEHNR and CDR2 is FQNEAQ in the germline V gene (reference sequence). In DNA, the CDR3 is TGTGCCAGCAGCTTAGAGACAGGAGAAGCTTTCTTT. This translates into CASSLETGEAFF.

The V call is TRBV6-1, the J call TRBJ1-1, with unresolved D. V lost 7 bases and J 0 bases, leaving 9 bases between the germline ends. Germline CDR1 MNHNS, CDR2 SASEGT. The CDR3 is 13 amino acids. The CDR3 DNA reads as TGTGCCAGCAACCTACAGCTGAACACTGAAGCTTTCTTT. Protein: CASNLQLNTEAFF.

This clone was seen ten or more times. This may be a read error, as it is one base from a much larger clone. Different DNA sequences within this sample yield the same CDR3. The chain uses TRBV6-4 and TRBJ2-1; TRBD2 matches 11 bases. The germline CDR1 and CDR2 sequences are MRHNA and SNTAGT. V lost 0 bases and J lost 10; bases outside the gene matches: 8. This CDR3 spans 16 amino acids. This CDR3 reads CASSDSGTSGFNEQFF. CDR3 sequence (DNA): TGTGCCAGCAGTGACTCCGGGACTAGCGGATTCAACGAGCAGTTCTTC.

Ten or more counts support this clone. The CDR3 DNA reads TGTGCCAGCAGTGACTCGGCTAGCGGGGATCACAATGAGCAGTTCTTC. Protein: CASSDSASGDHNEQFF. This rearrangement joins TRBV6-4 to TRBJ2-1; 9 bases are shared with TRBD2. V was pared by 0 bases and J by 5 bases, with 5 bases of the junction left unmatched. CDR1 is MRHNA, CDR2 SNTAGT, per germline. This CDR3 contains 16 residues.

A few counts support this clone. The rearrangement links TRBV7-6 to TRBJ2-3; possible D gene TRBD1, 5 bases. The CDR3 length is 11 residues. Trimming took off 5 bases at V and 5 bases at J, with 5 bases between the two ends. Germline V gives CDR1 SGHVS, CDR2 FNYEAQ. The CDR3, as DNA: TGTGCCAGCAGCCAGGGAGATACGCAGTATTTT. This encodes CASSQGDTQYF.

In regard to this clone: Possible read error: a much larger clone is one base away. The sample contains more than one DNA sequence encoding this CDR3. The chain uses TRBV6-1 and TRBJ2-3, with unresolved D. The CDR3 has 15 residues. Germline V CDR1 and CDR2: MNHNS, SASEGT. The CDR3 loop is CASTPIWPSTDTQCF. The CDR3, as DNA: TGTGCCAGCACTCCTATCTGGCCGAGCACAGATACGCAGTGTTTT.

Many counts were recorded for this clone. The chain combines TRBV9 with TRBJ2-1, with D possibly TRBD2 on 6 matching bases. The CDR3 covers 18 residues. Germline CDR1 SGDLS, CDR2 YYNGEE. The ends were cut back, 2 bases at V and 2 bases at J, with 20 bases in the middle. The CDR3 loop is CASSVGIGGPGAYNEQFF. The DNA of the CDR3 is TGTGCCAGCAGCGTTGGGATAGGCGGCCCGGGGGCCTACAATGAGCAGTTCTTC. The complete variable domain, with remaining parts taken from reference TRBV9 and TRBJ2-1, reads DSGVTQTPKHLITATGQRVTLRCSPRSGDLSVYWYQQSLDQGLQFLIQYYNGEERAKGNILERFSAQQFPDLHSELNLSSLELGDSALYFCASSVGIGGPGAYNEQFFGPGTRLTVL.

This sequence joins TRBV19 and TRBJ1-5; D not certain. The germline gives CDR1 LNHDA, CDR2 SQIVND (reference sequence). Trimming stripped 3 bases from V and 4 bases from J, with 16 bases between. CDR3 length equals 16 residues. The CDR3, as DNA: TGTGCCAGTAGTATTTTGGGTGTATTGGGGAATCAGCCCCAGCATTTT. Amino acids: CASSILGVLGNQPQHF.

Ten or more counts support this clone. The chain links TRBV3-1 to TRBJ1-1; D not resolved. The CDR3 is made up of 13 amino acids. Germline lookup yields CDR1 LGHDT and CDR2 YNNKEL (reference sequence). The germline V and J ends were trimmed by 6 bases and 1 base, with 9 bases remaining between them. The CDR3 coding sequence is TGTGCCAGCAGGGTAGAAGGGAACACTGAAGCTTTCTTT. Encoded protein: CASRVEGNTEAFF.

This clone showed up many times. Written as DNA, the CDR3 is TGCAGTGCTAGAGCTAAAGGGAGGGACCCCACCGGGGAGCTGTTTTTT. Protein sequence: CSARAKGRDPTGELFF. The chain carries TRBV20-1 and TRBJ2-2; 7 nucleotides line up with TRBD2. J was trimmed by 4 bases and V by 1 base; bases with no gene match: 9. There are 16 residues in the CDR3. CDR1 is DFQATT, CDR2 SNEGSKA, per germline (reference sequence).

At least ten counts were recorded for this clone. It is likely a read error, because the conserved phenylalanine at the end of the CDR3 is missing. The chain couples TRBV12-3 or TRBV12-4 to TRBJ1-5; weak D call: TRBD1 (6 bases). V lost 3 bases and J 1 base, leaving 7 bases between the germline ends. This CDR3 has 14 amino acids. CDR3 region: CASSLGQSNQPQHL. The CDR3 coding sequence is TGTGCCAGCAGTTTGGGACAAAGCAATCAGCCCCAGCATCTT.

This clone was detected only once. A read error may explain this, as a much larger clone is one base away. As DNA, the CDR3 is TGTGCCAGCAGCGAGGAAGTACAGGGAATTCAGTACTTC. This gives the protein CASSEEVQGIQYF. V gene TRBV9 combines with J gene TRBJ2-4; D possibly corresponds to TRBD1 (6 bases). CDR3 length: 13 residues. From germline, CDR1 is SGDLS and CDR2 YYNGEE. V was shortened by 3 bases and J by 10 bases, with 14 bases between the two germline ends.

In its sample, this clone was seen a few times. Since a much larger clone is just one base distant, this may be a read error. The gene calls are TRBV7-2 and TRBJ2-1, with D maybe TRBD1 (5 bases). This CDR3 is 14 amino acids long. CDR1 and CDR2 from the germline V gene are SGHTA and FQGNSA. The V gene lost 5 bases and the J gene lost 8 bases, with 16 bases spanning the gap. CDR3 DNA sequence: TGTGCCAGCAGCGCCCTAGTGGGGCTTGATGAGCAGTTCTTC. Amino acids: CASSALVGLDEQFF.

This clone showed up many times. V usage is TRBV5-1 and J usage is TRBJ1-6; weak D call: TRBD1 (5 bases). In germline, CDR1 is SGHRS, CDR2 YFSETQ. The V end was cut by 0 bases, the J end by 10 bases, with 11 bases between. This CDR3 is built from 14 residues. The CDR3 coding sequence is TGCGCCAGCAGCTTGGGGGGACGTCAGTCACCCCTCCACTTT. Amino acids: CASSLGGRQSPLHF.